These 5 T cell receptor beta chains were all obtained from the same sample, sequenced in a study of shared clonotypes between healthy human individuals. Produced via immunoSEQ multiplex PCR; TCRdb's table is partial and in-frame only. This sample yields roughly 2,300,000 clones, of which around 92% are seen a single time; around 0.38% belongs to the top ten. Sequencing was performed on naive CD4+ T cells from PBMCs. Stated subset: CD45RA+ positively selected. The receptors here all came from a man younger than 30 in good health. Some clones in this sample may be carry-over from other donors' samples.

The rearrangement uses TRBV25-1 and TRBJ2-5; D possibly corresponds to TRBD1 (5 bases). Deletions cut 9 bases from V and 5 bases from J, with 13 bases between. Per germline, CDR1 MGHDK and CDR2 SYGVNS. The CDR3 contains 12 residues. CDR3 coding DNA: TGTGCCAGGGACCAGGGTAGGGAGACCCAGTACTTC. Its translation is CARDQGRETQYF.

This clone was counted a single time. The chain couples TRBV5-1 to TRBJ2-2; D is ambiguous. The germline V gene has CDR1 SGHRS and CDR2 YFSETQ. CDR3 size: 17 residues. V lost 0 bases and J 4 bases, leaving 16 bases between the germline ends. CDR3 coding DNA: TGCGCCAGCAGCTTGGCCTCTTGGGTTCCGGCCACCGGGGAGCTGTTTTTT. Its protein product is CASSLASWVPATGELFF.

The chain recombines TRBV7-2 with TRBJ2-1, with D unresolved. Trimming left V 2 bases short and J 8 bases short, with 16 bases between. The CDR3 loop spans 15 amino acids. Germline CDR1 reads SGHTA; CDR2 reads FQGNSA. As DNA, the CDR3 is TGTGCCAGCAGCTTAATACGTACGCTGTGGTATGAGCAGTTCTTC. This gives the protein CASSLIRTLWYEQFF.

The chain employs TRBV7-9 and TRBJ2-3, with D hard to call. Germline values: CDR1 SEHNR, CDR2 FQNEAQ (reference sequence). The V and J ends lost 1 base and 8 bases respectively, with 4 bases between them. CDR3 length: 11 residues. The CDR3 loop reads CASSLERTQYF. The CDR3 region has the DNA TGTGCCAGCAGCTTAGAGCGTACGCAGTATTTT.

To note about this clone: This same CDR3 is encoded by further DNA sequences in the sample. V is TRBV28 and J is TRBJ2-2, with D unclear. The ends were cut back, 2 bases at V and 1 base at J, with 8 bases in the middle. Germline V gene sequence: CDR1 MDHEN, CDR2 SYDVKM. This CDR3 spans 15 amino acids. CDR3 amino acids: CASSLGGQNTGELFF. DNA for the CDR3: TGTGCCAGCAGTTTAGGCGGCCAGAACACCGGGGAGCTGTTTTTT.